A selection of T cell receptor beta chains follows, all from one sample in a study of shared clonotypes between healthy human individuals. Sequenced by immunoSEQ multiplex PCR; TCRdb stores in-frame clones only, minus some. The table has approximately 2.3 million clones, about 92% seen once. The sequenced sample consisted of naive CD4+ T cells from PBMCs. These receptors came from a man in his late teens or twenties in good health. Some clones in this sample may be carry-over from other donors' samples. Each CDR3 is given with its conserved first and last residue. The D gene is left open where the match is weak. Only part of the rows carry a size: once, few, many, or a class if the clone is expanded.

cdr3_aa	cdr3_nt	clone_size	d_call	cdr3_length	v_call	j_call
CASSQQGGYQETQYF	TGTGCCAGCAGCCAACAAGGGGGGTACCAAGAGACCCAGTACTTC	NA	NA	15	TRBV11-2	TRBJ2-5
CASSFFGPPGYNNEKLFF	TGTGCCAGCAGCTTTTTCGGCCCTCCAGGGTACAATAATGAAAAACTGTTTTTT	NA	NA	18	TRBV27	TRBJ1-4
CASTGTVNTGELFF	TGCGCCAGCACCGGGACCGTGAACACCGGGGAGCTGTTTTTT	NA	NA	14	TRBV5-1	TRBJ2-2
CASIQGEQFF	TGTGCCAGCATTCAGGGTGAGCAGTTCTTC	once	NA	10	TRBV2	TRBJ2-1
CAISEDRGPLQPQHF	TGTGCCATCAGTGAGGACAGGGGTCCCCTTCAGCCCCAGCATTTT	NA	TRBD1	15	TRBV10-3	TRBJ1-5
CASTRRINEKLFF	TGTGCCTCGACGCGAAGGATCAATGAAAAACTGTTTTTT	NA	NA	13	TRBV30	TRBJ1-4
CASRRPGTGELFF	TGTGCCAGCAGGCGACCTGGTACCGGGGAGCTGTTTTTT	NA	NA	13	TRBV7-3	TRBJ2-2
CSVGQPTFSGNTIYF	TGCAGCGTTGGGCAGCCAACTTTCTCTGGAAACACCATATATTTT	once	NA	15	TRBV29-1	TRBJ1-3
CASSIIALGTGAQTGELFF	TGTGCCAGTAGTATAATCGCCCTAGGGACAGGGGCCCAAACCGGGGAGCTGTTTTTT	NA	TRBD1	19	TRBV19	TRBJ2-2
CATSRGSTGNRAGELFF	TGTGCCACCAGCAGAGGGTCGACAGGGAATAGAGCCGGGGAGCTGTTTTTT	once	TRBD1	17	TRBV15	TRBJ2-2
CASREGSYEQYF	TGTGCCAGCAGGGAAGGGTCTTACGAGCAGTACTTC	NA	NA	12	TRBV2	TRBJ2-7
CATERESPNNEQFF	TGTGCCACCGAGCGGGAGTCACCAAACAATGAGCAGTTCTTC	NA	TRBD2	14	TRBV19	TRBJ2-1
CASSVLTGAGETQYF	TGTGCCAGCAGCGTACTAACGGGAGCGGGAGAGACCCAGTACTTC	NA	NA	15	TRBV9	TRBJ2-5
CSVEDWTGVESLSGNTIYF	TGCAGCGTTGAAGACTGGACAGGGGTCGAATCTCTCTCTGGAAACACCATATATTTT	NA	TRBD1	19	TRBV29-1	TRBJ1-3